This T cell receptor beta chain comes out of a study of shared clonotypes between healthy human individuals. Deletions cut 2 bases from V and 5 bases from J, with 7 bases between. Germline CDR1 reads MGHDK; CDR2 reads SYGVNS. The CDR3 sequence is 12 residues long. Assay used: immunoSEQ multiplex PCR; TCRdb lists only in-frame clones, some missing. Among some 1 million clones listed, about 77% were seen once. The V gene is TRBV25-1, the J gene TRBJ2-7; no reliable D call. This TCR was sampled from a man between 18 and 35 years old in good health. Sequencing used memory CD4+ T cells sorted from blood. This sample's subset: CD45RA-negative fraction. The CDR3 DNA reads TGTGCCAGCAGTGAACTCGGTAACGAGCAGTACTTC. Encoded protein: CASSELGNEQYF.